This T cell receptor (beta chain) was captured in a study of Ad26.COV2.S vaccination and SARS-CoV-2 variants. Worth noting for this clone: As yet, its antigen is unknown.

V was shortened by 2 bases and J by 2 bases, with 13 bases between the two germline ends. From germline, CDR1 is ENHRY and CDR2 SYGVKD. The CDR3 contains 16 residues. Clones were read by immunoSEQ multiplex PCR, and TCRdb kept only the in-frame ones, dropping some. There are more than 300,000 clones in the sample; around four fifths occur only once, and about 2.1% lies in the top ten. Treatment meaning: roughly 18 received Ad26.COV2.S at low or high dose, single or two shots; about 5 received placebo; per-sample allocation not given. Sampling occurred on day 63 after the first vaccine or placebo injection. An adult aged 18-55 years in Boston served as the donor. The study's findings and limits: Responses of spike-specific T cells (both CD8+ and CD4+) reportedly showed substantial breadth after vaccination. Possibly, TCR breadth and depth analyses underestimated total T cell responses.

The TCR sequence derives from a person between 18 and 60 years old who received the Ad26.COV2.S COVID-19 vaccine or a placebo. V and J are TRBV10-3 and TRBJ1-3; unclear D gene. The starting material was peripheral blood, obtained in a trial of Ad26.COV2.S vaccine versus placebo. CDR3 sequence: CAISEGKTVAGNTIYF. Written as DNA, the CDR3 is TGTGCCATCAGTGAGGGCAAAACGGTAGCTGGAAACACCATATATTTT.